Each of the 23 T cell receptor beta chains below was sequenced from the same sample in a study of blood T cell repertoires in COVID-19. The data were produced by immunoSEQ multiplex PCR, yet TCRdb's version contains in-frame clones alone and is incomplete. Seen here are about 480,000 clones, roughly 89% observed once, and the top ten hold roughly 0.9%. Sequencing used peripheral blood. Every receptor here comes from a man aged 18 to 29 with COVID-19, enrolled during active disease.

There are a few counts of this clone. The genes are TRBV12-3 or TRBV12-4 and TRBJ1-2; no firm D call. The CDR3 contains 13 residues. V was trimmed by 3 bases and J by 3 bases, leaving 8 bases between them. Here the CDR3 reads CASSFWRDYGYTF. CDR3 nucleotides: TGTGCCAGCAGTTTTTGGAGGGACTATGGCTACACCTTC.

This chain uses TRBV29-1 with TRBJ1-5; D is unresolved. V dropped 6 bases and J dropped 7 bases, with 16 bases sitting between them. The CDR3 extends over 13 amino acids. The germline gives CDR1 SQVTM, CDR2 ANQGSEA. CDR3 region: CSVSRGGRQPQHF. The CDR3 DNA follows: TGCAGCGTGTCGCGGGGAGGAAGACAGCCCCAGCATTTT. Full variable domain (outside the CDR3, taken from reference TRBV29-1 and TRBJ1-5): SAVISQKPSRDICQRGTSLTIQCQVDSQVTMMFWYRQQPGQSLTLIATANQGSEATYESGFVIDKFPISRPNLTFSTLTVSNMSPEDSSIYLCSVSRGGRQPQHFGDGTRLSIL.

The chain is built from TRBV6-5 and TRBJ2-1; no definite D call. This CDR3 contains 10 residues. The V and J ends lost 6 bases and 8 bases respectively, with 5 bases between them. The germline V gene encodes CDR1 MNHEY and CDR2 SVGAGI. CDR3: CASSRYEQFF. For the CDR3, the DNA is TGTGCCAGCAGCAGATATGAGCAGTTCTTC.

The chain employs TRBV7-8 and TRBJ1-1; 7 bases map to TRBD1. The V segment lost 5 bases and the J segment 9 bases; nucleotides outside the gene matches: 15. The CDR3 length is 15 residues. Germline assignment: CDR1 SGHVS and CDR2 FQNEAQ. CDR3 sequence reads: CASSRDQIKGQKAFF. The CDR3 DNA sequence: TGTGCCAGCAGCCGAGATCAGATTAAGGGACAGAAAGCTTTCTTT.

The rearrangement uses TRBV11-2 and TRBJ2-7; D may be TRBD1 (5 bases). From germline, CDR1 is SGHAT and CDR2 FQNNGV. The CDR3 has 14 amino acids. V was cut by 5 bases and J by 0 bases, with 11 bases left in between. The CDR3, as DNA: TGTGCCAGCAGCCGCCCGACAGTCTCCTACGAGCAGTACTTC. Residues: CASSRPTVSYEQYF.

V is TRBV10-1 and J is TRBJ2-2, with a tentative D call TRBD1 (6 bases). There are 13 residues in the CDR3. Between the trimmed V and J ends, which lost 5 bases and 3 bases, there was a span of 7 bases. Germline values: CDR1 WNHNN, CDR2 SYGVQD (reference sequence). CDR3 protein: CASSSGDTGELFF. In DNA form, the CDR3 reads TGCGCCAGCAGTTCAGGGGACACCGGGGAGCTGTTTTTT.

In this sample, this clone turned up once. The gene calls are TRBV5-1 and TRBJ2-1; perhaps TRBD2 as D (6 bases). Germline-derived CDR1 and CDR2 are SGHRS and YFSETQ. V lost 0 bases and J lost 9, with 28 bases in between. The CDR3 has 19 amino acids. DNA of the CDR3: TGCGCCAGCAGCTTGGTCCCGGGGAGGACTATATGGGAAATGGGTGAGCAGTTCTTC. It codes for CASSLVPGRTIWEMGEQFF.

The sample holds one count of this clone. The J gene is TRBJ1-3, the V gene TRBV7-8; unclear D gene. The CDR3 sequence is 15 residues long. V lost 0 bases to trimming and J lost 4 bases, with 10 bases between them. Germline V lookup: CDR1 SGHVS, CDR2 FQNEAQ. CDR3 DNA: TGTGCCAGCAGCTTAGCGTATGGCTCGGGAAACACCATATATTTT. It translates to CASSLAYGSGNTIYF.

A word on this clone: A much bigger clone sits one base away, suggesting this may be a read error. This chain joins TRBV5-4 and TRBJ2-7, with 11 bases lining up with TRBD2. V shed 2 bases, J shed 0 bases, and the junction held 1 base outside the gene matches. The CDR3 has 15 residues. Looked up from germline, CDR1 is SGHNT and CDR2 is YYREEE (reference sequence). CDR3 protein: CASSLTSGSSYEQYF. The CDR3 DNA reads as TGTGCCAGCAGCTTAACTAGCGGGAGCTCCTACGAGCAGTACTTC.

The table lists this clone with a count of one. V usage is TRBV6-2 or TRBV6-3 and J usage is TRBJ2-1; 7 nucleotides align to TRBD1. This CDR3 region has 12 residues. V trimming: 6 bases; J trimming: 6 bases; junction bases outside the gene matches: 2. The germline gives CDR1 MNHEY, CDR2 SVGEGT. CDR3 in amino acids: CASSRQGNEQFF. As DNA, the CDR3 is TGTGCCAGCAGCCGACAGGGCAATGAGCAGTTCTTC.

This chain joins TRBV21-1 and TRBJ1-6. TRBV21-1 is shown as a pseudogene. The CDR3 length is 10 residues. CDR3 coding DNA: TGTGCCAGCCGGAATTCACCCCTCCACTTT. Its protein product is CASRNSPLHF.

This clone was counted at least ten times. DNA of the CDR3: TGCGCCAGCAGCTTATACGGAACAGGGGGAGAGACCCAGTACTTC. This encodes CASSLYGTGGETQYF. V usage is TRBV5-1 and J usage is TRBJ2-5; 8 nucleotides match TRBD1. V shed 2 bases, J shed 4 bases, and the junction held 7 bases outside the gene matches. Per the germline V gene, CDR1 is SGHRS and CDR2 is YFSETQ. The CDR3 totals 15 residues. Full variable domain (missing parts from reference TRBV5-1 and TRBJ2-5): KAGVTQTPRYLIKTRGQQVTLSCSPISGHRSVSWYQQTPGQGLQFLFEYFSETQRNKGNFPGRFSGRQFSNSRSEMNVSTLELGDSALYLCASSLYGTGGETQYFGPGTRLLVL.

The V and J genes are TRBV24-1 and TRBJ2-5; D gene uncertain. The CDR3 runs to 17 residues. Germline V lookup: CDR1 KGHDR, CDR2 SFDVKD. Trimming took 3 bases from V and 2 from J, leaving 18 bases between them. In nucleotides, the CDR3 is TGTGCCACCAGTGATGGAAGTACCCTACTAACACAAGAGACCCAGTACTTC. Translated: CATSDGSTLLTQETQYF.

The CDR3 reads CASSPSAGANYGYTF. The DNA for the CDR3 is TGTGCCAGCTCACCCTCGGCAGGGGCTAACTATGGCTACACCTTC. The chain combines TRBV18 with TRBJ1-2; a possible D gene is TRBD1 (6 bases). CDR3 length: 15 amino acids. V was cut by 3 bases and J by 0 bases, with 11 bases left in between. Per germline, CDR1 KGHSH and CDR2 LQKENI.

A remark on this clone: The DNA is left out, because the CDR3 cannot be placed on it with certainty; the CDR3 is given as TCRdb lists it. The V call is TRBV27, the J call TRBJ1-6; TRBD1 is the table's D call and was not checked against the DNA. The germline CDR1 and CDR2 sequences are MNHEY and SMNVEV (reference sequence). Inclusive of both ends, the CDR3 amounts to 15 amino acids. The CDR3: CASSTSDRDNSPLHF.

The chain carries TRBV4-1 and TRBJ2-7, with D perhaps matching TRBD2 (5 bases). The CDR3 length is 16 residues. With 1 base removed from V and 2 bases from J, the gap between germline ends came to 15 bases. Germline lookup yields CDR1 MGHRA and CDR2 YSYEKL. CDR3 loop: CASSQGPQDSAYEQYF. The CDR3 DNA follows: TGCGCCAGCAGCCAAGGCCCCCAGGACTCCGCCTACGAGCAGTACTTC.

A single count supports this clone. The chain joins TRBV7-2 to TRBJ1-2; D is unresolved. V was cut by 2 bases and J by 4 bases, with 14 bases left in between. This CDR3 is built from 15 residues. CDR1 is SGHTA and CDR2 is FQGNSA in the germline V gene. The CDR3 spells CASSLRLQSLYGYTF. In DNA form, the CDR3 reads TGTGCCAGCAGCTTACGTTTACAGAGCCTCTATGGCTACACCTTC.

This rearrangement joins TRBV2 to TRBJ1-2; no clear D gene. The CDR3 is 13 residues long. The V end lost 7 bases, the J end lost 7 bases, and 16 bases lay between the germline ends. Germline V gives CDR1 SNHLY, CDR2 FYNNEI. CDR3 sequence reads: CASNRQSKGGYTF. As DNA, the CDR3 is TGTGCCAGCAATAGACAATCTAAAGGTGGCTACACCTTC.

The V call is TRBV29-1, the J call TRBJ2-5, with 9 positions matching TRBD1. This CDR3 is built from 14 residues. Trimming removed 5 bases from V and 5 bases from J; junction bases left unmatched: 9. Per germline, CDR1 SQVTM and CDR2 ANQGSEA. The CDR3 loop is CSVMDRGTEETQYF. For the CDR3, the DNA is TGCAGCGTTATGGACAGGGGTACAGAGGAGACCCAGTACTTC.

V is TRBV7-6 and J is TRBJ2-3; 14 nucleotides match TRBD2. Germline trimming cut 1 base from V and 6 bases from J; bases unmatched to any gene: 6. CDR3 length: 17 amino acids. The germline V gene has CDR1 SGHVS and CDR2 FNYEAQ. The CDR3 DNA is TGTGCCAGCAGCTTAGTCGGACTAGCGGGGGGTGTGGATACGCAGTATTTT. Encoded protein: CASSLVGLAGGVDTQYF.

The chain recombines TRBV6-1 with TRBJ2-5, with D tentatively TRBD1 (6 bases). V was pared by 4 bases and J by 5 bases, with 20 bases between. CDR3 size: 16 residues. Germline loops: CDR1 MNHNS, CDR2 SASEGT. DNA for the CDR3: TGTGCCAGCAGTGCACCGACAGGCCTAACGGTGGAGACCCAGTACTTC. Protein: CASSAPTGLTVETQYF.

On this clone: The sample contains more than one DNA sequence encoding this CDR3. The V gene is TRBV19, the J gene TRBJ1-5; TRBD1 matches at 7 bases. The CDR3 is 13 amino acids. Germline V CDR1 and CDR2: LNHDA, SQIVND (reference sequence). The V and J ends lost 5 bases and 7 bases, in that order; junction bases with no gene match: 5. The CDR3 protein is CASSPDRDQPQHF. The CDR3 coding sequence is TGTGCCAGTAGTCCAGACAGGGACCAGCCCCAGCATTTT.

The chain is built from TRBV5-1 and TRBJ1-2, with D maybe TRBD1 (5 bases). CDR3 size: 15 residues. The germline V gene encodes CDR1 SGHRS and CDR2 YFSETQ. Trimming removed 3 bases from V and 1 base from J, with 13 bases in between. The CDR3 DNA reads TGCGCCAGCAGCTCGGAACAGGCCGTTAACTATGGCTACACCTTC. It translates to CASSSEQAVNYGYTF.